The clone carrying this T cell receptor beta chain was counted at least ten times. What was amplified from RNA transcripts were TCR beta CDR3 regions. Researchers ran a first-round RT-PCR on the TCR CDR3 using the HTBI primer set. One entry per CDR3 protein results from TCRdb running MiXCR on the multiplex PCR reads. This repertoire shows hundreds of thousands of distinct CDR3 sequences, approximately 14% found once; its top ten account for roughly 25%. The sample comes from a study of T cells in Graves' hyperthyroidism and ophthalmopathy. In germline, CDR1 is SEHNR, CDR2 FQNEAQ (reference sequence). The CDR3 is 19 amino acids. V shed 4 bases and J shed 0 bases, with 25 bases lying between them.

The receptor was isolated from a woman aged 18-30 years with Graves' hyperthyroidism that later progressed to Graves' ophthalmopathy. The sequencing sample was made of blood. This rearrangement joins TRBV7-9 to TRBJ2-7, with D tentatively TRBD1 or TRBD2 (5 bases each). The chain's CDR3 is CASSSDLAVSRGSSYEQYF. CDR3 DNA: TGTGCCAGCAGCTCAGACCTAGCCGTATCCCGGGGCAGCTCCTACGAGCAGTACTTC.